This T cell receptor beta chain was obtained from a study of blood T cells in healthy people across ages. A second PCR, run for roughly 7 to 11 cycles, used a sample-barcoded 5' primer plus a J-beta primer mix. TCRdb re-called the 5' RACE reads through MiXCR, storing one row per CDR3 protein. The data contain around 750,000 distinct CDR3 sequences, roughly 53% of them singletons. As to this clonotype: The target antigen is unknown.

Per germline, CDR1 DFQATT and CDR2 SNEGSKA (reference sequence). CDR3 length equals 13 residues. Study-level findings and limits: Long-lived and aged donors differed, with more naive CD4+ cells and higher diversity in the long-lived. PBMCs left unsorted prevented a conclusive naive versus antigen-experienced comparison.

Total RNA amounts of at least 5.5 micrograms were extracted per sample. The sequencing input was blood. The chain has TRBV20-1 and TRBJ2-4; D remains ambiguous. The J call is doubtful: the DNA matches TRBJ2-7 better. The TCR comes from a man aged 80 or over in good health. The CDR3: CSARVPISFEQYF. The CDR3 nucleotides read TGCAGTGCTAGAGTGCCTATTTCATTCGAGCAGTACTTC.